One and the same sample provided the 14 T cell receptor beta chains below, sequenced in a study of naive and memory T cell subsets. The treatment was: skin biopsy from PPD injection site in Mantoux-positive individual. TCR cDNA received a 3' ligated oligonucleotide that carried a UMI. The SP2 primer and nested alpha and beta constant region primers amplified ligated cDNA in four rounds. TCRdb re-derived calls from the UMI-ligation and nested PCR reads in MiXCR, one entry per CDR3 protein. The sample includes more than 30,000 distinct CDR3 sequences, approximately 11% of them seen just once. Material: skin, obtained from a tuberculin skin test site. These receptors all stem from an adult in good health.

This clonotype was detected ten times or more. The genes are TRBV6-4 and TRBJ2-1, with 7 bases lining up with TRBD2. The V and J ends lost 4 bases and 11 bases, in that order; junction bases with no gene match: 8. The germline CDR1 and CDR2 sequences are MRHNA and SNTAGT. The CDR3 has 13 residues. CDR3 residues: CASSATPSGKQFF. CDR3 bases: TGTGCCAGCAGTGCAACACCTAGCGGAAAGCAGTTCTTC.

This clonotype has just a few counts. The V gene is TRBV2, the J gene TRBJ2-7; possibly TRBD2 for D (5 bases). The CDR3 contains 13 residues. Germline assignment: CDR1 SNHLY and CDR2 FYNNEI. Trimming shortened V by 4 bases and J by 2 bases, and 9 bases separated the two germline ends. The chain's CDR3 is CASSVSGTYEQYF. For the CDR3, the DNA is TGTGCCAGCAGTGTTTCCGGGACCTACGAGCAGTACTTC.

This clonotype was detected ten times or more. The chain links TRBV27 to TRBJ2-7; possibly TRBD1 or TRBD2 for D (5 bases each). Trimming shortened V by 0 bases and J by 0 bases, and 12 bases separated the two germline ends. The CDR3 has 16 residues. Germline V gene sequence: CDR1 MNHEY, CDR2 SMNVEV (reference sequence). CDR3 region: CASSLSGTVSSYEQYF. DNA for the CDR3: TGTGCCAGCAGTTTATCAGGGACGGTGAGCTCCTACGAGCAGTACTTC.

This clonotype was recorded at least ten times. The V gene is TRBV5-1, the J gene TRBJ1-4; 8 bases are a match to TRBD1. There are 14 residues in the CDR3. J was trimmed by 0 bases and V by 8 bases; bases with no gene match: 3. Germline V CDR1 and CDR2: SGHRS, YFSETQ. The CDR3 bases are TGCGCCAGTGGACAGGGATCAACTAATGAAAAACTGTTTTTT. As protein: CASGQGSTNEKLFF.

This clonotype was found many times. V gene TRBV7-2 combines with J gene TRBJ2-3, with a possible D match to TRBD2 (7 bases). The ends were cut back, 2 bases at V and 1 base at J, with 19 bases in the middle. The CDR3 covers 18 residues. Germline V CDR1 and CDR2: SGHTA, FQGNSA. CDR3 loop: CASSLYYGRGGGTDTQYF. The CDR3 nucleotides are TGTGCCAGCAGCTTATATTACGGGAGAGGGGGGGGCACAGATACGCAGTATTTT.

This clonotype appeared a few times. The V call is TRBV28, the J call TRBJ2-3; unclear D gene. V was cut by 3 bases and J by 2 bases, with 6 bases left in between. The CDR3 sequence is 13 residues long. CDR1 is MDHEN and CDR2 is SYDVKM in the germline V gene. The CDR3 DNA is TGTGCCAGCAGTTTCGTAGTCACAGATACGCAGTATTTT. Translation: CASSFVVTDTQYF. The complete variable domain, with remaining parts taken from reference TRBV28 and TRBJ2-3, reads DVKVTQSSRYLVKRTGEKVFLECVQDMDHENMFWYRQDPGLGLRLIYFSYDVKMKEKGDIPEGYSVSREKKERFSLILESASTNQTSMYLCASSFVVTDTQYFGPGTRLTVL.

Note on this clonotype: An end of the junction does not agree with germline; a read error may underlie this. This chain links TRBV2 with TRBJ2-7; unclear D gene. The CDR3 is 16 residues long. CDR1 SNHLY and CDR2 FYNNEI come from the germline V gene. The CDR3 coding sequence is TGTGCCAGCACTGAAGATCTGAGCGTTGTATCCTACGAGCAGTACTTC. This encodes CASTEDLSVVSYEQYF.

The chain carries TRBV7-9 and TRBJ2-5, with TRBD1 matching over 9 bases. Trimming cost V 5 bases and J 6 bases; bases outside gene matches: 19. CDR1 and CDR2 (germline): SEHNR, FQNEAQ (reference sequence). There are 18 residues in the CDR3. CDR3 sequence (DNA): TGTGCCAGCAGCCCCGGGACAGGGAGCTTCGCCGGAGTTCAGACCCAGTACTTC. It is translated as CASSPGTGSFAGVQTQYF. Using reference TRBV7-9 and TRBJ2-5 for the parts outside the CDR3, the full variable domain is DTGVSQNPRHKITKRGQNVTFRCDPISEHNRLYWYRQTLGQGPEFLTYFQNEAQLEKSRLLSDRFSAERPKGSFSTLEIQRTEQGDSAMYLCASSPGTGSFAGVQTQYFGPGTRLLVL.

This clonotype showed up many times. This chain joins TRBV13 and TRBJ2-5; D is unresolved. Germline V gives CDR1 PRHDT, CDR2 FYEKMQ (reference sequence). V dropped 2 bases and J dropped 3 bases, with 4 bases sitting between them. This CDR3 comprises 12 residues. CDR3 region: CASSLWEETQYF. CDR3 nucleotide sequence: TGTGCCAGCAGCTTATGGGAAGAGACCCAGTACTTC.

About this clonotype itself: The junction and the germline gene differ at one end; a read error may be behind it. V usage is TRBV7-2 and J usage is TRBJ1-1, with a weak D call TRBD1 (5 bases). The length of the CDR3 is 14 residues. CDR1 SGHTA and CDR2 FQGNSA come from the germline V gene. The CDR3, as DNA: TGTGCCAGCAGCTTAGCGTTGGGGGTTTCTGAAGTTTTCTTT. This sequence encodes CASSLALGVSEVFF.

This clonotype was counted at least ten times. The chain uses TRBV20-1 and TRBJ1-2; D is possibly TRBD1 (5 bases). Germline lookup yields CDR1 DFQATT and CDR2 SNEGSKA (reference sequence). This CDR3 has 16 amino acids. The V end was cut by 0 bases, the J end by 2 bases, with 16 bases between. The CDR3 sequence: CSARDLPRGTNYGYTF. CDR3 DNA sequence: TGCAGTGCTAGAGATTTGCCGCGAGGGACCAACTATGGCTACACCTTC.

At least ten counts were recorded for this clonotype. The gene calls are TRBV20-1 and TRBJ1-5, with TRBD1 as a possible D gene (6 bases). Trimming removed 7 bases at V and 5 bases at J, with 15 bases between. Germline V gene lookup returns CDR1 DFQATT and CDR2 SNEGSKA (reference sequence). CDR3 length: 13 residues. The CDR3: CSVDDRTDQPQHF. In DNA, the CDR3 is TGCAGTGTTGACGACAGGACGGATCAGCCCCAGCATTTT.

V gene TRBV7-9 combines with J gene TRBJ2-2, with D perhaps TRBD1 (6 bases). V dropped 5 bases and J dropped 3 bases, with 16 bases sitting between them. The CDR3 is 16 residues long. Germline V gene sequence: CDR1 SEHNR, CDR2 FQNEAQ (reference sequence). Here the CDR3 reads CASSPSQGFYTGELFF. The CDR3 coding sequence is TGTGCCAGCAGCCCATCACAGGGTTTTTACACCGGGGAGCTGTTTTTT.

This clonotype has at least ten counts. The chain has TRBV6-5 and TRBJ1-2; unclear D gene. The CDR3 loop spans 10 amino acids. Trimming stripped 8 bases from V and 4 bases from J, with 5 bases between. Germline lookup yields CDR1 MNHEY and CDR2 SVGAGI. CDR3 sequence (DNA): TGTGCCAGCTATAGCTATGGCTACACCTTC. Encoded protein: CASYSYGYTF.